Listed below are T cell receptor beta chains from one sample, sequenced in a study of immune evolution from preneoplasia to lung adenocarcinoma. Produced via immunoSEQ multiplex PCR; TCRdb's table is partial and in-frame only. The table shows roughly 40,000 clones, with roughly four fifths occurring only once. The sequenced sample consisted of FFPE invasive lung adenocarcinoma tissue. These receptor sequences come from a person between 60 and 69 years old with lung adenocarcinoma. CDR3s leave out the opening cysteine and the closing phenylalanine or tryptophan.

v_gene,CDR3aa
TRBV9,ASSVGDRDWAGELF
TRBV6-1,ASSEAGRSSYEQY
TRBV12-5,ASGLGEVGTDTQY
TRBV13,ASSSRVIGSNEQF
TRBV18,ASLSDRGIGYT
TRBV5-1,ASSFSEPGELF
TRBV5-4,ASSLAGTQSLTGTQY
TRBV27,ASRRDSGSYEQY
TRBV2,ASREQNTEAF
TRBV18,ASSPPAKNIQY
TRBV6-6,ASSYLSGRGNEQF
TRBV9,ASSSRQGLSYEQY
TRBV27,ASRPVRSGLVGYT
TRBV29-1,SVKVSTDTQY
TRBV15,ATSTASGANVLT
TRBV7-2,ASSLRQINSGNTIY
TRBV28,ESSRATEAF
TRBV18,ASSEAGPQH
TRBV28,ASSLFYEGDTGELF
TRBV28,ASFRETSYNEQF
TRBV5-1,ASSTRPTGELF
TRBV9,ASSADRFHEQY
TRBV5-1,ASSLGAGAYEQY
TRBV11-3,ASSLGRGRTDTQY
TRBV15,ATSRGRLAGVGDTQY
TRBV7-2,ASSSSSDSYEQY
TRBV5-4,ASSPGGYAEAF
TRBV6-4,ASSADSTDTQY
TRBV20-1,SASETSQQY
TRBV12-5,ASGLYPGATVDEQF
TRBV19,ASSLRDRDNEQY
TRBV28,ASGSSGLSYNEQF
TRBV2,ASSSLTSDQETQY
TRBV6-5,ASSAGRTFAYEQY
TRBV10-3,AISPTGADTQY
TRBV9,ASSVGTVNEKLF
TRBV11-3,ASSTGTANNEQF
TRBV6-5,ASINSGLAGVHEQY